This T cell receptor (beta chain) was recovered during a study of cytomegalovirus exposure and HLA in healthy donors. This CDR3 comprises 12 residues. The V end was cut by 4 bases, the J end by 9 bases, with 10 bases between. Looked up from germline, CDR1 is MGHRA and CDR2 is YSYEKL. The PCR was carried out with 60 Vbeta primers and 13 Jbeta primers. Only in-frame clones appear in the TCRdb table, and some are missing; sequencing was by immunoSEQ multiplex PCR. The sample yields more than 70,000 clones, over 70% seen once. In regard to this clone: Its antigen is unidentified.

Study results and caveats: Later work associated 16,951 TCR beta sequences with HLA alleles at 0.05 false discovery rate. Segments of the TCR beta V type were, in most cases, productive about 87% or about 30% of the time in an earlier analysis. TRBV6-2, TRBV6-3 and other indistinguishable V segments were excluded.

The source material was PBMCs. The clonotype comes from a man aged 45-65 years in good health and CMV-seropositive. The V and J genes are TRBV4-1 and TRBJ2-1; a weak D match, TRBD2 (5 bases). CDR3 sequence (DNA): TGCGCCAGCAGCCGGGAGAGGAGTGAGCAGTTCTTC. Amino acid sequence: CASSRERSEQFF.